What follows are 15 T cell receptor beta chains derived from one specimen sequenced in a study of T cells in Graves' hyperthyroidism and ophthalmopathy (dated by TCRdb to between 2017 and 2020). Library prep was done by multiplex PCR. Sequencing was performed on an Illumina HiSeq 2000. TCR beta CDR3 regions were amplified from RNA transcripts. A first-round RT-PCR of the TCR CDR3 used the HTBI primer set with the Qiagen OneStep RT-PCR kit. The public reads were quality trimmed at Q25 with fastp and then assembled into clones with MiXCR by TCRdb, keeping productive beta chains. Every entry covers one CDR3 protein and lists the most common genes and DNA from its rows. This sample lists more than 550,000 distinct CDR3 sequences; 45% were detected once. Of the sample, about 7.2% falls within the top ten clones. Material: peripheral blood or thyroid tissue (not recorded which). The receptors were sampled from an adult man with Graves' disease, either hyperthyroidism or ophthalmopathy (not recorded which).

The rearrangement joins TRBV25-1 to TRBJ1-3, with D possibly matching TRBD1 (6 bases). This CDR3 is built from 16 residues. V lost 5 bases, J lost 3 bases, and 17 bases lay in between. The germline CDR1 and CDR2 sequences are MGHDK and SYGVNS. The CDR3 bases are TGTGCCAGCAGTTCGCGGGGGGGCCAGGGTGGAAACACCATATATTTT. Translated: CASSSRGGQGGNTIYF. The entire variable domain, with the rest obtained from reference TRBV25-1 and TRBJ1-3, is as follows: EADIYQTPRYLVIGTGKKITLECSQTMGHDKMYWYQQDPGMELHLIHYSYGVNSTEKGDLSSESTVSRIRTEHFPLTLESARPSHTSQYLCASSSRGGQGGNTIYFGEGSWLTVV.

This clonotype was seen a few times. This chain joins TRBV2 and TRBJ1-6, with no clear D. V was shortened by 8 bases and J by 5 bases, with 16 bases between the two germline ends. The germline gives CDR1 SNHLY, CDR2 FYNNEI. There are 15 residues in the CDR3. CDR3 region: CASFISGLDNSPLHF. The CDR3 region has the DNA TGTGCCAGCTTCATCTCGGGTCTCGATAATTCACCCCTCCACTTT.

The gene calls are TRBV20-1 and TRBJ2-7; the D is unclear. The V end was cut by 3 bases, the J end by 6 bases, with 12 bases between. Looked up from germline, CDR1 is DFQATT and CDR2 is SNEGSKA (reference sequence). The CDR3 spans 12 residues. Here the CDR3 reads CSARVFSAEQYF. CDR3 in DNA: TGCAGTGCTAGGGTGTTTTCGGCCGAGCAGTACTTC.

The table lists this clonotype with a few counts. The V call is TRBV20-1, the J call TRBJ1-5; TRBD1 matches at 8 bases. The CDR3 is 17 residues long. V trimming: 7 bases; J trimming: 1 base; junction bases outside the gene matches: 15. Germline CDR1 reads DFQATT; CDR2 reads SNEGSKA (reference sequence). CDR3 coding DNA: TGCAGTGTCCTCTCCCGGCAGGGGGCGGCGAGCAATCAGCCCCAGCATTTT. It encodes CSVLSRQGAASNQPQHF.

There are a few counts of this clonotype. The chain carries TRBV29-1 and TRBJ2-1, with D maybe TRBD1 (5 bases). The CDR3 has 12 amino acids. Per germline, CDR1 SQVTM and CDR2 ANQGSEA. The V and J ends lost 3 bases and 8 bases respectively, with 11 bases between them. CDR3 residues: CSVEFRVYEQFF. In DNA, the CDR3 is TGCAGCGTTGAGTTCAGGGTCTATGAGCAGTTCTTC.

The chain combines TRBV24-1 with TRBJ2-2, with 11 positions matching TRBD2. Per the germline V gene, CDR1 is KGHDR and CDR2 is SFDVKD. With V trimmed by 4 bases and J by 5 bases, 5 bases remained unmatched. The CDR3 covers 16 residues. For the CDR3, the DNA is TGTGCCACCAGTGAAACTAGCGGGAGCCGGACCGGGGAGCTGTTTTTT. Protein sequence: CATSETSGSRTGELFF.

This clonotype was observed many times. This chain's CDR3 is CASIRPGSTEAFF. The CDR3 DNA reads TGTGCCAGCATCCGCCCAGGGAGCACTGAAGCTTTCTTT. The J gene is TRBJ1-1, the V gene TRBV19, with a tentative D call TRBD1 (5 bases). V lost 9 bases, J lost 4 bases, and 15 bases lay in between. From germline, CDR1 is LNHDA and CDR2 SQIVND (reference sequence). The length of the CDR3 is 13 residues.

This clonotype was detected only once. The chain recombines TRBV7-2 with TRBJ1-3, with D unclear. Germline CDR1 SGHTA, CDR2 FQGNSA. Trimming shortened V by 5 bases and J by 8 bases, and 13 bases separated the two germline ends. The CDR3 is 13 amino acids. CDR3 residues: CASSPEARDTIYF. The CDR3 nucleotides are TGTGCCAGCAGCCCCGAGGCGCGGGACACCATATATTTT.

This clonotype was picked up many times. The chain combines TRBV10-3 with TRBJ1-2; 7 bases are a match to TRBD1. The CDR3 has 12 amino acids. V lost 7 bases and J lost 3; bases outside the gene matches: 2. Germline CDR1 ENHRY, CDR2 SYGVKD. In DNA form, the CDR3 reads TGTGCCATCACCGACAGGGACTATGGCTACACCTTC. Its protein is CAITDRDYGYTF.

A single count supports this clonotype. This chain links TRBV20-1 with TRBJ1-5; TRBD1 matches at 7 bases. Germline-derived CDR1 and CDR2 are DFQATT and SNEGSKA (reference sequence). V shed 3 bases, J shed 2 bases, and the junction held 10 bases outside the gene matches. The CDR3 covers 16 residues. The CDR3 reads CSASVILGTGNQPQHF. The CDR3 coding sequence is TGCAGTGCTAGCGTGATCCTTGGGACAGGCAATCAGCCCCAGCATTTT.

This clonotype turned up a few times. The chain carries TRBV29-1 and TRBJ1-2; D possibly corresponds to TRBD1 (6 bases). The CDR3 runs 17 residues. CDR1 and CDR2 (germline): SQVTM, ANQGSEA. Trimming cost V 7 bases and J 4 bases, with 28 bases left between them. In nucleotides, the CDR3 is TGCAGCGCAAGTCAAGGGTCCCCAGGGGCCGTCGGCTATGGCTACACCTTC. The encoded protein is CSASQGSPGAVGYGYTF.

This chain links TRBV15 with TRBJ1-6; D may be TRBD1 (6 bases). The germline V gene has CDR1 LNHNV and CDR2 YYDKDF (reference sequence). The CDR3 spans 16 residues. Trimming took off 3 bases at V and 7 bases at J, with 16 bases between the two ends. CDR3 in amino acids: CATSSSDRRGNSPLHF. The CDR3 nucleotides are TGTGCCACCAGCAGCTCCGACAGGAGGGGGAATTCACCCCTCCACTTT.

The table lists this clonotype with many counts. The chain has TRBV20-1 and TRBJ2-7; D possibly corresponds to TRBD2 (6 bases). This CDR3 has 12 residues. The germline CDR1 and CDR2 sequences are DFQATT and SNEGSKA (reference sequence). V gave up 5 bases and J gave up 9 bases, with 17 bases separating them. Written as DNA, the CDR3 is TGCAGTGCTGGGGGACGGGGAGGAGGGCAGTACTTC. Translating gives CSAGGRGGGQYF.

The chain has TRBV10-2 and TRBJ1-5, with D uncertain. CDR3 length: 14 amino acids. V was cut by 6 bases and J by 2 bases, with 11 bases left in between. Germline assignment: CDR1 WSHSY and CDR2 SAAADI. CDR3 nucleotides: TGCGCCAGCAGAGCTGGCCCCGGCAATCAGCCCCAGCATTTT. Translation gives CASRAGPGNQPQHF.

This clonotype was recorded many times. This sequence joins TRBV12-3 or TRBV12-4 and TRBJ1-5, with 8 positions matching TRBD1. This CDR3 contains 11 residues. V lost 1 base to trimming and J lost 15 bases; unmatched junction nucleotides: 2. CDR3 protein: CASSLGTGTHF. As DNA, the CDR3 is TGTGCCAGCAGTTTAGGGACAGGGACGCATTTT.